Below are 5 T cell receptor beta chains sequenced from a single sample in a study of T cell changes during pregnancy in multiple sclerosis. Profiled with immunoSEQ multiplex PCR; TCRdb holds only in-frame clones, not every one. The table lists tens of thousands of clones, about nine tenths of them singletons, with roughly 1.4% in the top ten. The material was peripheral blood, obtained after pregnancy. The receptors here all came from a female donor in good health, enrolled as a control in a pregnancy study.

The CDR3 spells CASSPRTGSTGELFF. In DNA, the CDR3 is TGTGCCAGCAGCCCACGGACAGGCTCCACCGGGGAGCTGTTTTTT. V gene TRBV11-3 combines with J gene TRBJ2-2, with TRBD1 matching over 7 bases. Looked up from germline, CDR1 is SGHNT and CDR2 is YENEEA. V dropped 5 bases and J dropped 4; count of bases not matched to a gene: 7. The CDR3 is 15 residues long.

V is TRBV9 and J is TRBJ2-1; 10 nucleotides line up with TRBD2. The CDR3 length is 15 residues. V lost 2 bases, J lost 6 bases, and 5 bases stayed unmatched. Germline CDR1 SGDLS, CDR2 YYNGEE. In DNA, the CDR3 is TGTGCCAGCAGCGTCCGGACTAGCGGAAGCAATGAGCAGTTCTTC. It codes for CASSVRTSGSNEQFF.

V usage is TRBV30 and J usage is TRBJ1-2, with no clear D. V lost 6 bases, J lost 2 bases, and 10 bases lay in between. Per germline, CDR1 GTSNPN and CDR2 SVGIG (reference sequence). The CDR3 runs to 12 residues. CDR3 region: CACQDFNYGYTF. The CDR3, as DNA: TGTGCCTGCCAGGATTTCAACTATGGCTACACCTTC.

V gene TRBV4-2 combines with J gene TRBJ2-5; 10 bases line up with TRBD2. The CDR3 is 15 residues long. The germline V gene encodes CDR1 LGHNA and CDR2 YNFKEQ. J gave up 2 bases and V 3 bases, and 3 bases lay outside the gene matches. The chain's CDR3 is CASSQLTSGQETQYF. The CDR3 DNA sequence: TGTGCCAGCAGCCAGCTGACTAGCGGGCAAGAGACCCAGTACTTC.

The V and J genes are TRBV10-3 and TRBJ2-1, with TRBD1 as a possible D gene (6 bases). The germline V gene encodes CDR1 ENHRY and CDR2 SYGVKD. The CDR3 contains 14 residues. The V gene lost 11 bases and the J gene lost 5 bases, with 19 bases spanning the gap. The CDR3 region has the DNA TGTGCCGTCGACAATGGGGGCGGACACAATGAGCAGTTCTTC. Its translation is CAVDNGGGHNEQFF.